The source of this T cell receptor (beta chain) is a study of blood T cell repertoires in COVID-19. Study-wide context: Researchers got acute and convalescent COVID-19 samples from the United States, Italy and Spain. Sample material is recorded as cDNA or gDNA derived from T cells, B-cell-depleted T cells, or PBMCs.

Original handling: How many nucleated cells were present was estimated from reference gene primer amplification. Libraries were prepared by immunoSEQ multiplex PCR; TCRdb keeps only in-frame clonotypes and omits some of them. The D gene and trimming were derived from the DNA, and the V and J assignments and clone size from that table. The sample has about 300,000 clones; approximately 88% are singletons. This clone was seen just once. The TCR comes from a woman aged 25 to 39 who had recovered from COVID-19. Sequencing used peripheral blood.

The CDR3 sequence: CATSRNTGNPYGYTF. The CDR3 coding sequence is TGTGCCACCAGCAGAAATACAGGGAATCCCTATGGCTACACCTTC. V usage is TRBV15 and J usage is TRBJ1-2; a weak D match, TRBD1 (6 bases). Germline CDR1 LNHNV, CDR2 YYDKDF (reference sequence). Trimming left V 2 bases short and J 4 bases short, with 14 bases between. The CDR3 length is 15 residues.